Presented here are 12 T cell receptor beta chains from one specimen sequenced in a study of shared clonotypes between healthy human individuals. Clones were read by immunoSEQ multiplex PCR, and TCRdb kept only the in-frame ones, dropping some. The top ten hold 0.1% to 0.15% of the sample, which has around 2,000,000 clones, roughly 96% seen once. The sample consisted of naive CD4+ T cells sorted from blood. Subset in this sample: CD45RA+ positively selected. These receptors originate from a man in his late teens or twenties in good health.

The chain has TRBV6-5 and TRBJ2-5; D gene uncertain. Germline V lookup: CDR1 MNHEY, CDR2 SVGAGI. The CDR3 runs to 13 residues. Trimming left V 0 bases short and J 2 bases short, with 4 bases between. CDR3 sequence reads: CASSYSVQETQYF. In nucleotides, the CDR3 is TGTGCCAGCAGTTACTCGGTGCAAGAGACCCAGTACTTC.

The V and J genes are TRBV7-9 and TRBJ2-7; D is tentatively TRBD1 or TRBD2 (5 bases each). Germline V gene sequence: CDR1 SEHNR, CDR2 FQNEAQ (reference sequence). V lost 3 bases and J 2 bases, leaving 14 bases between the germline ends. The CDR3 loop spans 15 amino acids. The CDR3 is CASSFGAGRTYEQYF. The CDR3 region has the DNA TGTGCCAGCAGCTTTGGGGCGGGTCGAACCTACGAGCAGTACTTC.

This clone occurred many times. The chain employs TRBV5-8 and TRBJ2-7; 7 bases match TRBD1. Trimming at V came to 3 bases and at J to 3 bases, leaving 0 bases not matched to a gene. CDR3 size: 12 residues. The germline gives CDR1 SGHTS, CDR2 YDEGEE. DNA for the CDR3: TGTGCCAGCAGCTGGACAGGCTACGAGCAGTACTTC. Translating it yields CASSWTGYEQYF.

This clone was found once. This sequence joins TRBV5-1 and TRBJ2-1, with a tentative D call TRBD1 (6 bases). V was cut by 4 bases and J by 2 bases, with 13 bases left in between. The CDR3 has 15 residues. Germline CDR1 and CDR2: SGHRS and YFSETQ. CDR3 nucleotides: TGCGCCAGCAGCACAACGACAGGAACCTACAATGAGCAGTTCTTC. Protein product: CASSTTTGTYNEQFF.

This clone has only one observation. The rearrangement links TRBV11-2 to TRBJ2-5; D may be TRBD1 or TRBD2 (5 bases each). The CDR3 is 15 residues long. Deletions cut 5 bases from V and 4 bases from J, with 17 bases between. Germline V gene data show CDR1 as SGHAT and CDR2 as FQNNGV. CDR3 nucleotide sequence: TGTGCCAGCAGCCCGATTGAGGGGACGGGAGAGACCCAGTACTTC. It is translated as CASSPIEGTGETQYF.

This clone showed up just once. V usage is TRBV28 and J usage is TRBJ1-3; 7 nucleotides line up with TRBD1. Germline CDR1 is MDHEN and CDR2 is SYDVKM. The CDR3 is 15 amino acids. Trimming at V came to 6 bases and at J to 0 bases, leaving 5 bases not matched to a gene. DNA of the CDR3: TGTGCCAGCAGCTGGGACAGTCTCTCTGGAAACACCATATATTTT. Its protein is CASSWDSLSGNTIYF.

As regards this clone: The germline gene is not matched at one end of the junction; a read error may be the cause. Different DNA sequences within this sample yield the same CDR3. The chain uses TRBV6-5 and TRBJ2-7, with unresolved D. The CDR3 covers 9 residues. From germline, CDR1 is MNHEY and CDR2 SVGAGI. CDR3 sequence: CASGYEQYF. In DNA form, the CDR3 reads TGTGCCAGCGGTTACGAGCAGTACTTC.

Comments on this clone: In the same sample, other DNA sequences code for this CDR3. The chain links TRBV7-2 to TRBJ1-3; D ambiguous. V lost 6 bases to trimming and J lost 4 bases, with 7 bases between them. The CDR3 spans 12 residues. CDR1 and CDR2 (germline): SGHTA, FQGNSA. DNA of the CDR3: TGTGCCAGCAGTTTACAGGGAAACACCATATATTTT. This codes for CASSLQGNTIYF.

The CDR3 is CASRLYRVNTEAFF. The CDR3 nucleotides are TGTGCCAGCAGGTTGTACAGGGTTAACACTGAAGCTTTCTTT. The V and J genes are TRBV28 and TRBJ1-1, with D perhaps matching TRBD1 (6 bases). The germline V gene encodes CDR1 MDHEN and CDR2 SYDVKM. The CDR3 sequence is 14 residues long. With 6 bases removed from V and 2 bases from J, the gap between germline ends came to 13 bases.

This chain's CDR3 is CASSEALWTSGGANQETQYF. The CDR3 DNA sequence: TGTGCCAGCAGTGAAGCGCTTTGGACTAGCGGGGGGGCCAATCAAGAGACCCAGTACTTC. V and J are TRBV2 and TRBJ2-5, with 15 bases identical to TRBD2. With 0 bases clipped from V and 2 bases from J, the junction kept 10 bases outside the gene matches. From germline, CDR1 is SNHLY and CDR2 FYNNEI. This CDR3 comprises 20 residues.

This clone has more than one count but fewer than ten. The V call is TRBV4-1, the J call TRBJ2-7; D is unclear. This CDR3 has 11 residues. Germline V gives CDR1 MGHRA, CDR2 YSYEKL. V was trimmed by 6 bases and J by 7 bases, leaving 10 bases between them. The CDR3 DNA follows: TGCGCCAGCAGTCTGAGTCGGGAGCAGTACTTC. Translating it yields CASSLSREQYF.

The genes are TRBV5-1 and TRBJ2-5; perhaps TRBD1 as D (5 bases). The CDR3 sequence is 15 residues long. The V end was cut by 6 bases, the J end by 2 bases, with 17 bases between. Germline CDR1 reads SGHRS; CDR2 reads YFSETQ. CDR3 region: CASTRQQDPQETQYF. CDR3 in DNA: TGCGCCAGCACCCGACAGCAAGATCCACAAGAGACCCAGTACTTC.